This T cell receptor beta chain was captured by sequencing in a study of cytomegalovirus exposure and HLA in healthy donors. Whole-study findings and limits: Confirmation in vitro established that three CMV-associated chains were specific for CMV antigens. The authors considered a cluster of highly shared sequence variants likely to be a sequencing artifact.

60 Vbeta and 13 Jbeta primers were used in PCR. The assay was immunoSEQ multiplex PCR, and TCRdb's table has in-frame clones only and misses some. Of 150,000 to 200,000 clones in the sample, roughly three quarters were seen once. The CDR3 spans 13 residues. Looked up from germline, CDR1 is SGHAT and CDR2 is FQNNGV. V lost 6 bases, J lost 3 bases, and 3 bases stayed unmatched. Regarding this clone: Antigen specificity is unknown.

This sequence joins TRBV11-2 and TRBJ1-2; 8 positions match TRBD1. This sequence was found in a male donor in good health and CMV-seronegative. The specimen sequenced was PBMCs. CDR3: CASRRTGHYGYTF. The CDR3 DNA reads as TGTGCCAGCAGGAGGACAGGGCACTATGGCTACACCTTC.